This T cell receptor (beta chain) originates from a study of shared clonotypes between healthy human individuals. Notes on the study in general: Among a few donors, roughly 5.5% of naive CD4 clonotypes were found in common.

The method was immunoSEQ multiplex PCR; TCRdb's version includes in-frame clones alone and lacks a portion of them. The sample comprises about 2 million clones, over 85% of which are singletons, and 0.1% to 0.15% rests with the top ten. Trimming cost V 0 bases and J 7 bases; bases outside gene matches: 4. From germline, CDR1 is LNHDA and CDR2 SQIVND (reference sequence). The CDR3 extends over 15 amino acids. As for this clone: Antigen: not known.

This receptor was obtained from a man aged 18 to 35 in good health. The chain uses TRBV19 and TRBJ2-1, with 9 bases that match TRBD2. Material for sequencing was naive CD4+ T cells sorted from blood. The subset is: CD45RA+ positively selected. CDR3 DNA: TGTGCCAGTAGTATAGATACGGGACTAGCTAATGAGCAGTTCTTC. Protein product: CASSIDTGLANEQFF.